One sample yielded the 29 T cell receptor beta chains listed below, sequenced in a study of cytomegalovirus exposure and HLA in healthy donors. The study ran its PCR with 60 Vbeta and 13 Jbeta primers. The protocol was immunoSEQ multiplex PCR, while the TCRdb copy is restricted to in-frame clones and leaves out a portion. The data contain about 85,000 clones, roughly three quarters of them seen just once; the ten biggest clones take up roughly 25%. The sample comprised PBMCs. These receptors were taken from a woman aged 45-65 years in good health and CMV-seropositive.

The gene calls are TRBV19 and TRBJ1-3, with D perhaps TRBD1 (6 bases). The CDR3 is made up of 17 amino acids. Germline lookup yields CDR1 LNHDA and CDR2 SQIVND (reference sequence). Trimming removed 0 bases from V and 2 bases from J, with 14 bases in between. The chain's CDR3 is CASSIDGTQGTGNTIYF. The CDR3 nucleotides read TGTGCCAGTAGTATAGACGGAACACAGGGAACTGGAAACACCATATATTTT. The full variable domain, its missing parts supplied by reference TRBV19 and TRBJ1-3, is DGGITQSPKYLFRKEGQNVTLSCEQNLNHDAMYWYRQDPGQGLRLIYYSQIVNDFQKGDIAEGYSVSREKKESFPLTVTSAQKNPTAFYLCASSIDGTQGTGNTIYFGEGSWLTVV.

V and J are TRBV15 and TRBJ2-2; 7 nucleotides match TRBD1. V lost 5 bases, J lost 5 bases, and 8 bases stayed unmatched. The CDR3 is 15 amino acids. Germline V gene data show CDR1 as LNHNV and CDR2 as YYDKDF (reference sequence). CDR3: CATSVGQGETGELFF. The DNA for the CDR3 is TGTGCCACCAGCGTGGGGCAGGGGGAGACCGGGGAGCTGTTTTTT.

The J gene is TRBJ1-1, the V gene TRBV27; 7 nucleotides line up with TRBD1. Losses at the gene ends were 3 bases for V and 0 bases for J; bases not matched to a gene: 4. The CDR3 has 15 residues. Germline CDR1 MNHEY, CDR2 SMNVEV (reference sequence). CDR3 sequence reads: CASSLDRRVNTEAFF. The CDR3 DNA sequence: TGTGCCAGCAGTTTGGACAGGAGGGTGAACACTGAAGCTTTCTTT.

The chain couples TRBV29-1 to TRBJ2-2; maybe TRBD1 (6 bases). CDR1 is SQVTM and CDR2 is ANQGSEA in the germline V gene. The CDR3 consists of 14 residues. Trimming took 7 bases from V and 0 from J, leaving 12 bases between them. The CDR3 nucleotides are TGCAGCGCCGCCAGGACAGCGAACACCGGGGAGCTGTTTTTT. As protein: CSAARTANTGELFF.

In its sample, this clone was seen once. V gene TRBV11-2 combines with J gene TRBJ2-2; tentative D call: TRBD1 (6 bases). V lost 2 bases to trimming and J lost 5 bases, with 24 bases between them. CDR3 length equals 19 residues. Germline loops: CDR1 SGHAT, CDR2 FQNNGV. The CDR3: CASSLRARQRQAGTGELFF. The DNA of the CDR3 is TGTGCCAGCAGCTTAAGGGCCCGGCAAAGACAGGCAGGAACCGGGGAGCTGTTTTTT.

A few counts support this clone. This chain links TRBV6-1 with TRBJ1-5; D unclear. The CDR3 consists of 14 residues. V was pared by 7 bases and J by 7 bases, with 17 bases between. Germline V gene lookup returns CDR1 MNHNS and CDR2 SASEGT. The CDR3 is CASNIRGKGQPQHF. CDR3 in DNA: TGTGCCAGCAACATACGGGGAAAAGGCCAGCCCCAGCATTTT.

The genes are TRBV21-1 and TRBJ1-6; the table's TRBD1 call for D was not verified on the DNA. TRBV21-1 is deemed a pseudogene. The CDR3 is made up of 14 amino acids. CDR3 residues: CASSLKGGNSPLHF. The CDR3 DNA reads as TGTGCCAGCTCTTTAAAAGGGGGTAATTCACCCCTCCACTTT.

The chain couples TRBV7-8 to TRBJ1-5, with D maybe TRBD1 (5 bases). V lost 3 bases to trimming and J lost 6 bases, with 12 bases between them. CDR1 and CDR2 (germline): SGHVS, FQNEAQ. This CDR3 region has 14 residues. CDR3 bases: TGTGCCAGCAGCTTGGGGCGAACCTTTCAGCCCCAGCATTTT. Translating it yields CASSLGRTFQPQHF.

Worth noting for this clone: One end of the junction does not line up with germline, which may come from a read error. The chain is built from TRBV7-9 and TRBJ1-2, with TRBD1 matching 8 bases. CDR1 is SEHNR, CDR2 FQNEAQ, per germline (reference sequence). The CDR3 length is 16 residues. Written as DNA, the CDR3 is TGTTCCAGCAGCTATTACCGGACAGGGATAGATTATGGCTACACCTTC. Residues: CSSSYYRTGIDYGYTF.

The chain is built from TRBV2 and TRBJ1-2, with TRBD1 identical over 10 bases. Per the germline V gene, CDR1 is SNHLY and CDR2 is FYNNEI. CDR3 length: 17 amino acids. Trimming at V came to 7 bases and at J to 6 bases, leaving 17 bases not matched to a gene. The CDR3: CASTGLDRGRGFDGYTF. The CDR3, as DNA: TGTGCCAGCACCGGATTAGACAGGGGGCGCGGTTTTGATGGCTACACCTTC.

With regard to this clone: At one end, the junction sequence differs from germline, possibly due to a read error. The chain has TRBV7-9 and TRBJ2-1, with TRBD2 matching over 10 bases. CDR3 length equals 15 residues. Germline V gene data show CDR1 as SEHNR and CDR2 as FQNEAQ (reference sequence). The CDR3 sequence is CSSSSSGSSYNEQFF. The CDR3 bases are TGTTCCAGCAGCTCTAGCGGGAGCTCCTACAATGAGCAGTTCTTC.

This clone appeared a few times. The J gene is TRBJ1-1, the V gene TRBV15; TRBD1 might be the D (5 bases). The CDR3 covers 17 residues. V lost 2 bases and J 0 bases, leaving 16 bases between the germline ends. CDR1 and CDR2 (germline): LNHNV, YYDKDF (reference sequence). The CDR3 protein is CATSRYSFRALNTEAFF. The CDR3, as DNA: TGTGCCACCAGCAGATATAGTTTCAGGGCGTTGAACACTGAAGCTTTCTTT.

Only a few counts were recorded for this clone. This chain uses TRBV2 with TRBJ1-2; 8 nucleotides align to TRBD1. This CDR3 is 15 amino acids long. Unmatched junction bases numbered 3, after V lost 1 base and J lost 2 bases. Germline CDR1 reads SNHLY; CDR2 reads FYNNEI. The CDR3 loop is CASSEEDRANYGYTF. As DNA, the CDR3 is TGTGCCAGCAGTGAAGAGGACAGGGCCAACTATGGCTACACCTTC.

This chain joins TRBV7-8 and TRBJ1-2, with 8 bases identical to TRBD1. The CDR3 extends over 13 amino acids. CDR1 and CDR2 from the germline V gene are SGHVS and FQNEAQ. The J segment lost 2 bases and the V segment lost 5 bases, leaving 1 base of the junction unmatched. CDR3 bases: TGTGCCAGCAGCCGACAGGGGAACTATGGCTACACCTTC. It codes for CASSRQGNYGYTF.

J is TRBJ1-6 and V is TRBV6-4; 8 bases align to TRBD1. Unmatched junction bases numbered 7, after V lost 6 bases and J lost 9 bases. Looked up from germline, CDR1 is MRHNA and CDR2 is SNTAGT. This CDR3 is built from 14 residues. The CDR3 loop reads CASRGQGMSSPLHF. DNA of the CDR3: TGTGCCAGCAGAGGACAGGGAATGAGTTCACCCCTCCACTTT.

This clone was seen a few times. V is TRBV6-4 and J is TRBJ1-1, with no clear D. The germline V gene encodes CDR1 MRHNA and CDR2 SNTAGT. The CDR3 is 14 residues long. V was trimmed by 6 bases and J by 1 base, leaving 12 bases between them. CDR3 in DNA: TGTGCCAGCAGCCCTGACTCGGAGAACACTGAAGCTTTCTTT. This codes for CASSPDSENTEAFF.

The J gene is TRBJ1-1, the V gene TRBV13; unclear D gene. V lost 5 bases, J lost 6 bases, and 10 bases lay in between. The CDR3 is 12 residues long. The germline gives CDR1 PRHDT, CDR2 FYEKMQ (reference sequence). CDR3 sequence (DNA): TGTGCCAGCAGCGATAGGAGGGCTGAAGCTTTCTTT. Its translation: CASSDRRAEAFF.

The chain employs TRBV6-1 and TRBJ1-5; D is uncertain. The CDR3 loop spans 13 amino acids. V lost 7 bases to trimming and J lost 7 bases, with 14 bases between them. The V gene's germline CDR1 is MNHNS and CDR2 SASEGT. The chain's CDR3 is CASNGASRQPQHF. For the CDR3, the DNA is TGTGCCAGCAATGGAGCTTCCCGGCAGCCCCAGCATTTT.

This clone was counted between two and nine times. This rearrangement joins TRBV7-8 to TRBJ2-7, with D possibly being TRBD2 (6 bases). The CDR3 is made up of 15 amino acids. Trimming took 1 base from V and 4 from J, leaving 14 bases between them. Germline-derived CDR1 and CDR2 are SGHVS and FQNEAQ. The CDR3: CASSLVPGSRYEQYV. CDR3 nucleotides: TGTGCCAGCAGCTTAGTTCCCGGGAGTCGGTACGAGCAGTACGTC.

V is TRBV30 and J is TRBJ1-2; 9 bases are shared with TRBD1. The CDR3 length is 14 residues. Germline V gives CDR1 GTSNPN, CDR2 SVGIG (reference sequence). The trim removed 4 bases at V and 1 base at J, leaving 4 bases unmatched. The CDR3 DNA reads as TGTGCCTGGATCCGGACAGGGGTTAACTATGGCTACACCTTC. As protein: CAWIRTGVNYGYTF.

The chain recombines TRBV7-3 with TRBJ2-7; possibly TRBD1 for D (7 bases). Germline loops: CDR1 SGHTA, CDR2 FQGTGA. The CDR3 consists of 15 residues. Trimming took 5 bases from V and 4 from J, leaving 18 bases between them. The CDR3 region is CASSARGDSQYEQYV. The CDR3 DNA is TGTGCCAGCAGCGCTAGGGGGGACAGCCAATACGAGCAGTACGTC.

This sequence joins TRBV27 and TRBJ2-1; 7 bases fit TRBD2. The CDR3 covers 13 residues. The trim removed 8 bases at V and 2 bases at J, leaving 3 bases unmatched. Germline assignment: CDR1 MNHEY and CDR2 SMNVEV (reference sequence). The CDR3 DNA sequence: TGTGCCAGCCGGCGGGGGACCTACAATGAGCAGTTCTTC. It is translated as CASRRGTYNEQFF.

Worth noting for this clone: The CDR3 ends on some other residue instead of the conserved phenylalanine or tryptophan, so this is likely a read error. Because the CDR3's place on the DNA is in doubt, the DNA is left out and the CDR3 is given as listed by TCRdb. The V and J genes are TRBV2 and TRBJ1-1; the DNA was not compared with TRBD1, the D call given in the table. Germline CDR1 and CDR2: SNHLY and FYNNEI. The CDR3 totals 10 residues, both ends included. This CDR3 reads CASRPTGTGG.

The V and J genes are TRBV7-6 and TRBJ2-1, with 11 bases matching TRBD2. The length of the CDR3 is 17 residues. After removal of 5 bases from V and 7 bases from J, the junction contained 13 bases not matched to a gene. Germline assignment: CDR1 SGHVS and CDR2 FNYEAQ. The CDR3 loop reads CASSRRLAGSKWNEQFF. CDR3 bases: TGTGCCAGCAGCCGTAGACTAGCGGGATCGAAGTGGAATGAGCAGTTCTTC.

The chain employs TRBV19 and TRBJ1-3; D call uncertain. CDR1 and CDR2 (germline): LNHDA, SQIVND (reference sequence). The CDR3 runs to 18 residues. V was cut by 3 bases and J by 0 bases, with 18 bases left in between. The CDR3 spells CASSMDSVVMNSGNTIYF. In DNA, the CDR3 is TGTGCCAGTAGTATGGACTCGGTGGTGATGAACTCTGGAAACACCATATATTTT.

A remark on this clone: Compared with germline, one end of the junction differs, possibly owing to a read error. CDR3 nucleotides: TGTTCCAGCAGCTTAGAAGTCATTGAGACAAGAGAGACCCAGTACTTC. It specifies CSSSLEVIETRETQYF. The gene calls are TRBV7-9 and TRBJ2-5, with D unresolved. Germline V gene sequence: CDR1 SEHNR, CDR2 FQNEAQ (reference sequence). This CDR3 is built from 16 residues.

The gene calls are TRBV19 and TRBJ1-4; 7 bases line up with TRBD1. Germline CDR1 is LNHDA and CDR2 is SQIVND (reference sequence). The CDR3 runs to 15 residues. V dropped 6 bases and J dropped 1; count of bases not matched to a gene: 5. DNA for the CDR3: TGTGCCAGTAGGAAAAACAGGGGAACTAATGAAAAACTGTTTTTT. Amino acids: CASRKNRGTNEKLFF.

On this clone: Germline and junction disagree at one end, which may indicate a read error. At the DNA level, this CDR3 is encoded by other sequences in the same sample as well. The genes are TRBV10-3 and TRBJ2-1; no clear D. The CDR3 has 14 residues. Per germline, CDR1 ENHRY and CDR2 SYGVKD. The CDR3 sequence: CAISESYELHEQFF. CDR3 nucleotides: TGCGCCATCAGTGAGTCTTACGAGCTCCATGAGCAGTTCTTC.

This clone was observed a few times. The V call is TRBV10-3, the J call TRBJ1-6; perhaps TRBD1 as D (5 bases). The CDR3 covers 16 residues. The V end was cut by 6 bases, the J end by 8 bases, with 20 bases between. In germline, CDR1 is ENHRY, CDR2 SYGVKD. Here the CDR3 DNA reads TGTGCCATCAGCCCCGTTGGGGGGATAGGTTATTCACCCCTCCACTTT. Its translation is CAISPVGGIGYSPLHF.